This T cell receptor beta chain came from a study of early T cells in non-severe SARS-CoV-2 infection. Study-level findings and limits: A preference for anti-spike CD8 responses marked VDJdb matching, which missed private and CD4 specificities.

J was trimmed by 5 bases and V by 2 bases; bases with no gene match: 0. CDR1 and CDR2 (germline): MDHEN, SYDVKM. CDR3 length: 14 residues. TCRdb recomputed calls from the 5' RACE reads with MiXCR, one row per CDR3 protein. The sample has some 60,000 distinct CDR3 sequences, about 12% seen once. This clonotype showed up many times. Its antigen is not identified. The clonotype originates from an adult who was a healthcare worker with PCR-confirmed SARS-CoV-2 infection or an uninfected control (not recorded which). What was sequenced was whole blood. V usage is TRBV28 and J usage is TRBJ1-5; the match to TRBD1 covers 10 bases. This CDR3 reads CASSLDRGHQPQHF. In nucleotides, the CDR3 is TGTGCCAGCAGTTTAGACAGGGGGCATCAGCCCCAGCATTTT.